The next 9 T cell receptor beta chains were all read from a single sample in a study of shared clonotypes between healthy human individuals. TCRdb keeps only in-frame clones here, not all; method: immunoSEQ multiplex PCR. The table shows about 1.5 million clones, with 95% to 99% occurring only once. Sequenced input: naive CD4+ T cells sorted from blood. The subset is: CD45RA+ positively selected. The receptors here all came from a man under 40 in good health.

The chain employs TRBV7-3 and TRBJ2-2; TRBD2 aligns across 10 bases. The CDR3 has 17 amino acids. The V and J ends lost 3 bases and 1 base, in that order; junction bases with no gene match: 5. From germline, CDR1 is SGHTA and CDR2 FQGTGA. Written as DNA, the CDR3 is TGTGCCAGCAGCTTCGTAGCGGGAGGCCTGAACACCGGGGAGCTGTTTTTT. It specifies CASSFVAGGLNTGELFF.

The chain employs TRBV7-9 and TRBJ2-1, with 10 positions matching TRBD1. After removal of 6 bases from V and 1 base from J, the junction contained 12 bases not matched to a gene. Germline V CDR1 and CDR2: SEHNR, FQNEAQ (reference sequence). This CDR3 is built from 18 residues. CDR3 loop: CASSSGTGALISYNEQFF. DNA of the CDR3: TGTGCCAGCAGTTCCGGGACAGGGGCCCTAATTTCCTACAATGAGCAGTTCTTC.

The CDR3 spells CASSPSISYNEQFF. The CDR3 DNA follows: TGTGCCAGCAGCCCCAGTATCTCCTACAATGAGCAGTTCTTC. V gene TRBV6-1 combines with J gene TRBJ2-1; no reliable D call. Trimming stripped 6 bases from V and 0 bases from J, with 9 bases between. Germline loops: CDR1 MNHNS, CDR2 SASEGT. The CDR3 contains 14 residues.

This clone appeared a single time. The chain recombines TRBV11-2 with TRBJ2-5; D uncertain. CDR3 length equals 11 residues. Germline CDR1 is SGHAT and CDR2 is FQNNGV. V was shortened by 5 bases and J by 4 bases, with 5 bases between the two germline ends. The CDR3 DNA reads TGTGCCAGCAGCGCTCGAGAGACCCAGTACTTC. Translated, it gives CASSARETQYF.

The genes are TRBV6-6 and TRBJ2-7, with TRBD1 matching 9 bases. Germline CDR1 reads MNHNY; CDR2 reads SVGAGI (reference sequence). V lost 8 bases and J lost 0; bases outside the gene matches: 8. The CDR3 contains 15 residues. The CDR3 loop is CASSPRTGDSYEQYF. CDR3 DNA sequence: TGTGCCAGCTCACCCCGGACAGGGGACTCCTACGAGCAGTACTTC.

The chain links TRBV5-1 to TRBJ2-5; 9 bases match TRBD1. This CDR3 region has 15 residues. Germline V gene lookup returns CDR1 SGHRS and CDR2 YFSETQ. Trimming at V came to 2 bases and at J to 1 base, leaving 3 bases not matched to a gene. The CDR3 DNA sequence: TGCGCCAGCAGCTTTGGGACAGGGACCCAAGAGACCCAGTACTTC. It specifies CASSFGTGTQETQYF.

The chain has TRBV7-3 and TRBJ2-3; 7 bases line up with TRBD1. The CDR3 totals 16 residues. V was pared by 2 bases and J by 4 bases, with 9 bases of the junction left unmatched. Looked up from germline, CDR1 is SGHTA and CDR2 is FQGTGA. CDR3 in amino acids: CASSLATGFDADTQYF. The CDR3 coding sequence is TGTGCCAGCAGCTTAGCGACAGGGTTTGACGCAGATACGCAGTATTTT. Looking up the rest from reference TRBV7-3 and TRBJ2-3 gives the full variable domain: GAGVSQTPSNKVTEKGKYVELRCDPISGHTALYWYRQSLGQGPEFLIYFQGTGAADDSGLPNDRFFAVRPEGSVSTLKIQRTERGDSAVYLCASSLATGFDADTQYFGPGTRLTVL.

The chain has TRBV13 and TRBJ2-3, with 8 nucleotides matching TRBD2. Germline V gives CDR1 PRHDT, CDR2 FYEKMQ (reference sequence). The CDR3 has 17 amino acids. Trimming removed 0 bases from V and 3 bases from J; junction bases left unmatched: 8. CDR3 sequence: CASSLGSGLDGTDTQYF. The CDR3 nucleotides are TGTGCCAGCAGCTTAGGCTCGGGACTAGATGGGACAGATACGCAGTATTTT.

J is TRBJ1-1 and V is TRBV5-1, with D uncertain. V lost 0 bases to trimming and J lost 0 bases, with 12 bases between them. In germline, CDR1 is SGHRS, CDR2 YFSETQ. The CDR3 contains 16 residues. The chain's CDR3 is CASSLGGVGLNTEAFF. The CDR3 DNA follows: TGCGCCAGCAGCTTGGGCGGGGTGGGGTTGAACACTGAAGCTTTCTTT.